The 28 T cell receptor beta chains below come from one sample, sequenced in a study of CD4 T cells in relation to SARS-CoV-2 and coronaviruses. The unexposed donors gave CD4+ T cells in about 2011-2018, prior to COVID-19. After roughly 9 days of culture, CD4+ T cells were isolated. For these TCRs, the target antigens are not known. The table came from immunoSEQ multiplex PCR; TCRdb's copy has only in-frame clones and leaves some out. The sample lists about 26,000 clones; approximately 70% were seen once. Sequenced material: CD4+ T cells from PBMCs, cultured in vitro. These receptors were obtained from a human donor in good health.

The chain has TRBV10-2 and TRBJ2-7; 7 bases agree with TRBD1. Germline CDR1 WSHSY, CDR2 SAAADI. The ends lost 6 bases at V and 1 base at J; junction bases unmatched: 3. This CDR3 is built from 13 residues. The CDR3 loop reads CASRGQSSYEQYF. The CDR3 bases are TGCGCCAGCAGGGGACAGTCGTCCTACGAGCAGTACTTC.

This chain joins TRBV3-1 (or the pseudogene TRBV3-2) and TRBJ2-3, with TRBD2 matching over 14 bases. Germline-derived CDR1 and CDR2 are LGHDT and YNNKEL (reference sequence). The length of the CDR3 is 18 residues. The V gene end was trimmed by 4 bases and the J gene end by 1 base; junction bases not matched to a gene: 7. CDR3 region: CASSPGLAGGLRTDTQYF. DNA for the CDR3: TGTGCCAGCAGCCCCGGACTAGCGGGAGGCCTCCGCACAGATACGCAGTATTTT.

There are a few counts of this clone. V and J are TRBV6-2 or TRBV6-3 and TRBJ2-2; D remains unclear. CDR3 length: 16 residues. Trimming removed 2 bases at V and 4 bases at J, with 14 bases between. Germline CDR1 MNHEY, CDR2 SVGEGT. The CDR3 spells CASSYVRLPGTGELFF. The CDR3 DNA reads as TGTGCCAGCAGTTACGTAAGATTACCAGGCACCGGGGAGCTGTTTTTT.

The CDR3 region is CAISDKGHSYYGYTF. CDR3 in DNA: TGTGCCATCAGTGACAAGGGACATTCGTACTATGGCTACACCTTC. This chain links TRBV10-3 with TRBJ1-2, with a tentative D call TRBD1 (6 bases). The CDR3 runs 15 residues. CDR1 ENHRY and CDR2 SYGVKD come from the germline V gene. Trimming pared 3 bases from V and 3 bases from J, leaving 14 bases between.

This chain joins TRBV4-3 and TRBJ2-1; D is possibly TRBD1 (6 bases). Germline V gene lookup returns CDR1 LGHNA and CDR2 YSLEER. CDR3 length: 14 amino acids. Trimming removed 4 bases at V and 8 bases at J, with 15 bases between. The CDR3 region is CASSPQPDSDEQFF. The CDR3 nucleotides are TGCGCCAGCAGCCCCCAACCGGACAGCGATGAGCAGTTCTTC.

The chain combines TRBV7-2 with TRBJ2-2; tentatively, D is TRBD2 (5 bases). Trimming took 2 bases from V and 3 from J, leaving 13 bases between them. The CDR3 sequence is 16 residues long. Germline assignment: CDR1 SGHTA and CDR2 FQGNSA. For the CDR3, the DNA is TGTGCCAGCAGCTTATCGAGCGACTATTACACCGGGGAGCTGTTTTTT. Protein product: CASSLSSDYYTGELFF.

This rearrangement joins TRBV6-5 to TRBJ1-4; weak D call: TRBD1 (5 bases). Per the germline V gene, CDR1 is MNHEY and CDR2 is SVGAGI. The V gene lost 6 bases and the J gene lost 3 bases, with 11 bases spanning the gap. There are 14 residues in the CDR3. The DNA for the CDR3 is TGTGCCAGCAGGCAGGGCGTAGCTAATGAAAAACTGTTTTTT. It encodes CASRQGVANEKLFF.

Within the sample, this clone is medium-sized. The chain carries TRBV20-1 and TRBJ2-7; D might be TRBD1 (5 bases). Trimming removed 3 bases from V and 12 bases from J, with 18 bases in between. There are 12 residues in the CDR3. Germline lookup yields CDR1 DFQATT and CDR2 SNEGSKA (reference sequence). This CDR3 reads CSASGQALGRYF. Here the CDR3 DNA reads TGCAGTGCTAGTGGCCAGGCCCTGGGGCGGTACTTC.

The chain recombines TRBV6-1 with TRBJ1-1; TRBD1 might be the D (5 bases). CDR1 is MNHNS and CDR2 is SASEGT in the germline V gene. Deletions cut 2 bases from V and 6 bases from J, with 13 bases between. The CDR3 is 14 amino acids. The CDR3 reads CASSEPGGVPEAFF. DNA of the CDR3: TGTGCCAGCAGTGAACCGGGGGGAGTCCCTGAAGCTTTCTTT.

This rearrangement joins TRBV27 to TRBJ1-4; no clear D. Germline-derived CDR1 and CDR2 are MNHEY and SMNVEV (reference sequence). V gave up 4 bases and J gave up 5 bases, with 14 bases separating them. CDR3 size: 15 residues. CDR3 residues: CASSSWMRGNEKLFF. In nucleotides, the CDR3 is TGTGCCAGCAGTTCTTGGATGCGGGGAAATGAAAAACTGTTTTTT. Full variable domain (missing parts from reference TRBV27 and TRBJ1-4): EAQVTQNPRYLITVTGKKLTVTCSQNMNHEYMSWYRQDPGLGLRQIYYSMNVEVTDKGDVPEGYKVSRKEKRNFPLILESPSPNQTSLYFCASSSWMRGNEKLFFGSGTQLSVL.

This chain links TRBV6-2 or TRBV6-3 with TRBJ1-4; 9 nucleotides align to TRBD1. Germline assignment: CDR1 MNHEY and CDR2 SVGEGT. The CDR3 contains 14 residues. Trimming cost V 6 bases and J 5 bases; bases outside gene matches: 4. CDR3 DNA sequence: TGTGCCAGCAGCCCGGGACAGGGAAATGAAAAACTGTTTTTT. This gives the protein CASSPGQGNEKLFF.

The CDR3 spells CASSFLVGEAFF. The CDR3 DNA follows: TGTGCCAGCAGTTTCTTAGTGGGTGAAGCTTTCTTT. This chain uses TRBV6-6 with TRBJ1-1; no definite D call. The CDR3 sequence is 12 residues long. Per germline, CDR1 MNHNY and CDR2 SVGAGI (reference sequence). The V end was cut by 4 bases, the J end by 7 bases, with 10 bases between.

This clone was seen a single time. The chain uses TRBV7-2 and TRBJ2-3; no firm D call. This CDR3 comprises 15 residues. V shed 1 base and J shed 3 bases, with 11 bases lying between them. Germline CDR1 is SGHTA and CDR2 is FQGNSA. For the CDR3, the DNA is TGTGCCAGCAGCTTAGAGTATAGTAGGACAGATACGCAGTATTTT. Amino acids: CASSLEYSRTDTQYF.

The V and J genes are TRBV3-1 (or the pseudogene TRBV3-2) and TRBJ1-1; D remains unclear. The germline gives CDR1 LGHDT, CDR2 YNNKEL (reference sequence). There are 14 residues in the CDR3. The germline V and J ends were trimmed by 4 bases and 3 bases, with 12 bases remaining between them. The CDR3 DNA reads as TGTGCCAGCAGCCCGCGGGTGCGGGACACTGAAGCTTTCTTT. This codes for CASSPRVRDTEAFF.

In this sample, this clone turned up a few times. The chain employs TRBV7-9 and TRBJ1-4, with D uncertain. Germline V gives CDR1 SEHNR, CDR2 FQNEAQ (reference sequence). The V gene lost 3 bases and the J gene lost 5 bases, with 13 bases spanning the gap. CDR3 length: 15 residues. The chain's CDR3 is CASSFTSGENEKLFF. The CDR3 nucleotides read TGTGCCAGCAGCTTTACATCCGGGGAGAATGAAAAACTGTTTTTT.

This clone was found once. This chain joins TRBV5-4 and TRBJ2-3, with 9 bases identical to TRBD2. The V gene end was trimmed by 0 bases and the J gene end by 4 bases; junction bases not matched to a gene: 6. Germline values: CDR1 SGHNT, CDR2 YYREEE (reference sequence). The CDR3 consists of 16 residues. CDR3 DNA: TGTGCCAGCAGCTTGGCCCGCGGGGGGGGGCCAGATACGCAGTATTTT. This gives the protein CASSLARGGGPDTQYF.

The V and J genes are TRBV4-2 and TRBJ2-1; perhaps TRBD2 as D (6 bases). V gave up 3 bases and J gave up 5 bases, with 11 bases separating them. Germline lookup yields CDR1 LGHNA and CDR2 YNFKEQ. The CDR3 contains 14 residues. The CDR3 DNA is TGTGCCAGCAGCCAGGGAGGACTGCACAATGAGCAGTTCTTC. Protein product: CASSQGGLHNEQFF.

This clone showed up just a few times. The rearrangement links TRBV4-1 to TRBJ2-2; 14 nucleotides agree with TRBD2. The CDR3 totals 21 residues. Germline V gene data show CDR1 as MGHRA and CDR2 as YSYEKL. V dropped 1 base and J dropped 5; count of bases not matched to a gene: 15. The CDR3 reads CASSQVPGLAGEISGTGELFF. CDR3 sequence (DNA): TGCGCCAGCAGCCAAGTCCCGGGACTAGCGGGAGAAATATCGGGTACCGGGGAGCTGTTTTTT.

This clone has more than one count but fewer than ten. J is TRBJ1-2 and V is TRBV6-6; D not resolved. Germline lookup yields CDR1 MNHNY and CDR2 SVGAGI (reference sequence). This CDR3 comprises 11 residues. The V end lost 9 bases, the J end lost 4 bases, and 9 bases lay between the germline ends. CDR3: CASEFSYGYTF. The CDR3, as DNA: TGTGCCAGTGAGTTTTCCTATGGCTACACCTTC.

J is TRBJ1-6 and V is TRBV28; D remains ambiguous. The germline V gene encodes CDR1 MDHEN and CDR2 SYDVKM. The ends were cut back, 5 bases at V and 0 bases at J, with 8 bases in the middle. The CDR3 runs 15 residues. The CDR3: CASSLPISYNSPLHF. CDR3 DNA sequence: TGTGCCAGCAGTCTACCGATCTCCTATAATTCACCCCTCCACTTT.

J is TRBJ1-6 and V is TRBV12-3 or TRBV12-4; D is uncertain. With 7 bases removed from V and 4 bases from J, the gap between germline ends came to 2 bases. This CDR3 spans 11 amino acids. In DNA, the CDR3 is TGTGCCAGCAAATATAATTCACCCCTCCACTTT. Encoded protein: CASKYNSPLHF.

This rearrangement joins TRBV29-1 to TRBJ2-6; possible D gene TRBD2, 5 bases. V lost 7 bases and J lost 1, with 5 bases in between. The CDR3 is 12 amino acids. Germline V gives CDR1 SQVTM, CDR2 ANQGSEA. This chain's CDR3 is CSAGSGANVLTF. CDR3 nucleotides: TGCAGCGCGGGGTCTGGGGCCAACGTCCTGACTTTC.

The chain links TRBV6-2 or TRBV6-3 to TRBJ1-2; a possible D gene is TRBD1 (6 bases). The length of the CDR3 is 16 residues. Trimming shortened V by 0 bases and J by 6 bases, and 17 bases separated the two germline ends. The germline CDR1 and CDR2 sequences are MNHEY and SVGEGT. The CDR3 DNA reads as TGTGCCAGCAGTTACTCGTTTTCGCTCACAGGGAATGGCTACACCTTC. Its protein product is CASSYSFSLTGNGYTF.

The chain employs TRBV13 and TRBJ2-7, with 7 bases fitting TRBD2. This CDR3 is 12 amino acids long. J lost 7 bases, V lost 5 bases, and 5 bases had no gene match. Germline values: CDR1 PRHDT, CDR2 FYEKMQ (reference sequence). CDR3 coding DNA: TGTGCCAGCAGCCTTGGGGAGGGGGAGCAGTACTTC. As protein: CASSLGEGEQYF.

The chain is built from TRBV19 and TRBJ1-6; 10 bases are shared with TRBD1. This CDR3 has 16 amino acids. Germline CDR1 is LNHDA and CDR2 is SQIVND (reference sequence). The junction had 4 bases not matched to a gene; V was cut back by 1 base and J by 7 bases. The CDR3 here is CASSIASGQGNSPLHF. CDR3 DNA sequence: TGTGCCAGTAGTATAGCTTCGGGACAGGGGAATTCACCCCTCCACTTT.

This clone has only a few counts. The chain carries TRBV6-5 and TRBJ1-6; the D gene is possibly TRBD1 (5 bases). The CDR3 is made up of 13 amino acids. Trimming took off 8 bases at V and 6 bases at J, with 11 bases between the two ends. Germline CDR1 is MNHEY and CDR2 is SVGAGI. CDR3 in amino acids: CASRPGLNSPLHF. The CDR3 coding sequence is TGTGCCAGCCGGCCAGGGCTTAATTCACCCCTCCACTTT.

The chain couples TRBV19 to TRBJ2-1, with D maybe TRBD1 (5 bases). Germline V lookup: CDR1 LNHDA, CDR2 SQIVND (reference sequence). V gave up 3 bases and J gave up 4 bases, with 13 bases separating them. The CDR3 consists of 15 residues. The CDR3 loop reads CASSMDIQPYNEQFF. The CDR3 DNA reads TGTGCCAGTAGTATGGACATACAACCTTACAATGAGCAGTTCTTC.

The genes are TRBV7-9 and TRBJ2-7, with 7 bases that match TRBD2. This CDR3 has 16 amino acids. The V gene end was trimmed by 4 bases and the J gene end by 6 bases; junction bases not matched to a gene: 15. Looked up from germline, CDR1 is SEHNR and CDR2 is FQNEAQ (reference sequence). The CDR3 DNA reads TGTGCCAGCAGCTCGGTACGAGGGAGGGTTAGGGTCGAGCAGTACTTC. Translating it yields CASSSVRGRVRVEQYF.